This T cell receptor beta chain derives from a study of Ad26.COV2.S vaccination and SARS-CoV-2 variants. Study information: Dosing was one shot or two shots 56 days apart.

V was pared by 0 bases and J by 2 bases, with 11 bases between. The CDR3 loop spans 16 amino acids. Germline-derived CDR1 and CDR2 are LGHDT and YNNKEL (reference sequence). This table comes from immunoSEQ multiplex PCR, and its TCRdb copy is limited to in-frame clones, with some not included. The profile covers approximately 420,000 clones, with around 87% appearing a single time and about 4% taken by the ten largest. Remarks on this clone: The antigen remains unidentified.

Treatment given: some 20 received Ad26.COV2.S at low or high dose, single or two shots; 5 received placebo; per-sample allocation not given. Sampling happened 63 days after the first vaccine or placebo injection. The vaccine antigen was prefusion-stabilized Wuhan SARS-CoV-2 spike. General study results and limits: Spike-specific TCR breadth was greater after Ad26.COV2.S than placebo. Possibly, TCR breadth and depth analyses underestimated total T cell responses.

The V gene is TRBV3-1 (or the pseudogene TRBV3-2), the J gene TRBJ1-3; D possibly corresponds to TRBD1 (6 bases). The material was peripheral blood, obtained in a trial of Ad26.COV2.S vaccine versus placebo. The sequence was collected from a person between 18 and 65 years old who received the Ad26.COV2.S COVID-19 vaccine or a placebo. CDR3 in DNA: TGTGCCAGCAGCCAAGACAGGGGTTACGCTGGAAACACCATATATTTT. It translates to CASSQDRGYAGNTIYF.